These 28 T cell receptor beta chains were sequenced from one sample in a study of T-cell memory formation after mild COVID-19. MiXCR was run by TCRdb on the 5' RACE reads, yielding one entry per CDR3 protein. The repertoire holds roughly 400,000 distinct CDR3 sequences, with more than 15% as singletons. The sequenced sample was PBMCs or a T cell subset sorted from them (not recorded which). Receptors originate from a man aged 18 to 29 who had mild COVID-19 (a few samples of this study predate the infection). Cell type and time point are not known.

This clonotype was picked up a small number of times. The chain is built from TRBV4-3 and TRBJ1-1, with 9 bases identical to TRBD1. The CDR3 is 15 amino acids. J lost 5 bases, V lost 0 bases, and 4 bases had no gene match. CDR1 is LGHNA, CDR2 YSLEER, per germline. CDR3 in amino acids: CASSQDLTGGTEAFF. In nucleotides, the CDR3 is TGCGCCAGCAGCCAAGATCTGACAGGGGGAACTGAAGCTTTCTTT.

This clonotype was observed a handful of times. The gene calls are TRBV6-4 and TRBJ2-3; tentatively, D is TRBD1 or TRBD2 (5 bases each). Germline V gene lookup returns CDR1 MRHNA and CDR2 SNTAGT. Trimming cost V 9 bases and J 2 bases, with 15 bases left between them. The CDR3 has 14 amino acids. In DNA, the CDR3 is TGTGCCAGTTCTCGAGGGGAGACCACAGATACGCAGTATTTT. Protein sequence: CASSRGETTDTQYF.

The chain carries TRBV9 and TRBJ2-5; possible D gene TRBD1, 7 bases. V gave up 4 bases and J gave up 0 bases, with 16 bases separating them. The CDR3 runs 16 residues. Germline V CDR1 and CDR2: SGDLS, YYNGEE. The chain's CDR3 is CASSPRGGTDQETQYF. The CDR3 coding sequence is TGTGCCAGCAGCCCGAGAGGCGGGACAGACCAAGAGACCCAGTACTTC.

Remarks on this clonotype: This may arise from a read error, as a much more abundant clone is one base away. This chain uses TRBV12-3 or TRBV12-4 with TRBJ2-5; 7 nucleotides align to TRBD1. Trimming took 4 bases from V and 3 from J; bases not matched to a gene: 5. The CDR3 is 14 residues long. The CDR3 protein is CASSSYGTEETQYF. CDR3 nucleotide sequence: TGTGCCAGCAGTTCGTACGGGACAGAAGAGACCCAGTACTTC.

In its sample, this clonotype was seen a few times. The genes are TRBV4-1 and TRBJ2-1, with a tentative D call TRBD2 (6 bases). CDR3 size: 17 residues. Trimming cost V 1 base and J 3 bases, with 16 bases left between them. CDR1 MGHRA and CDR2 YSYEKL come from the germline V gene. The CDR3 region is CASSQALGGVFYNEQFF. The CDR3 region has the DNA TGCGCCAGCAGCCAAGCCCTTGGCGGGGTCTTCTACAATGAGCAGTTCTTC.

The DNA of the CDR3 is TGTGCCAGCAGCTTGGTTCTAGCGGGTTCCTACAATGAGCAGTTCTTC. This encodes CASSLVLAGSYNEQFF. The chain joins TRBV5-6 to TRBJ2-1, with TRBD2 matching 8 bases. Germline V gene sequence: CDR1 SGHDT, CDR2 YYEEEE. V trimming: 0 bases; J trimming: 1 base; junction bases outside the gene matches: 3. The CDR3 extends over 16 amino acids.

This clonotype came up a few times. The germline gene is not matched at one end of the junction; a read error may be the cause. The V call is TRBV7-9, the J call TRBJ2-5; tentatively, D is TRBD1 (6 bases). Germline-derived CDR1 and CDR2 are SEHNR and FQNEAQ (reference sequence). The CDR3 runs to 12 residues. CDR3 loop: CAGSQPGTKQYF. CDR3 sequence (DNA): TGTGCCGGCAGCCAACCCGGGACAAAGCAGTACTTC.

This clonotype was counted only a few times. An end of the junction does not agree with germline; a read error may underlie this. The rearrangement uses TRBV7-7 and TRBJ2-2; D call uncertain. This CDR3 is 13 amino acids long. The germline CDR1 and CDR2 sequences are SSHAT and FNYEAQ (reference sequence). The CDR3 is CASSPKTTGELFF. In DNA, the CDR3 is TGTGCTAGCAGCCCCAAAACAACCGGGGAGCTGTTTTTT.

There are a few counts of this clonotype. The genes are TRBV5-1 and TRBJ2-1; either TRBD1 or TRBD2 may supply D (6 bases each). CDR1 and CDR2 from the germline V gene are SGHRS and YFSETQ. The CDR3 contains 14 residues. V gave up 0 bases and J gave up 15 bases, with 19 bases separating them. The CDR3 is CASSLARATGGGFF. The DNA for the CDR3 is TGCGCCAGCAGCTTGGCCCGGGCAACAGGAGGGGGGTTCTTC.

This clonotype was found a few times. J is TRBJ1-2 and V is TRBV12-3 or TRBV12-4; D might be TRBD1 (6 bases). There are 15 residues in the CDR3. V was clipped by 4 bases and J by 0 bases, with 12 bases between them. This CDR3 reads CASSSRDTANYGYTF. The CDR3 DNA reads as TGTGCCAGCAGTTCCAGGGACACCGCTAACTATGGCTACACCTTC.

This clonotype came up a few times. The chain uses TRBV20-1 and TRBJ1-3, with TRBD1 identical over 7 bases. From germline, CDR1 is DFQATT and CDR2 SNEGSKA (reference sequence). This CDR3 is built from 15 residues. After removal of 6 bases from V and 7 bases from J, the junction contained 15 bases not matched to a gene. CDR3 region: CSAVPLQGIGNTIYF. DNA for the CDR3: TGCAGTGCCGTCCCTCTACAGGGGATTGGGAACACCATATATTTT.

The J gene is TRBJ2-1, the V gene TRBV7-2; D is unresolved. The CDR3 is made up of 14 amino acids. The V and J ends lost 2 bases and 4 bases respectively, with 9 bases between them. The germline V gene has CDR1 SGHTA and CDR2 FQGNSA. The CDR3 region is CASSLYPEYNEQFF. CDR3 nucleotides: TGTGCCAGCAGCTTATATCCGGAGTACAATGAGCAGTTCTTC.

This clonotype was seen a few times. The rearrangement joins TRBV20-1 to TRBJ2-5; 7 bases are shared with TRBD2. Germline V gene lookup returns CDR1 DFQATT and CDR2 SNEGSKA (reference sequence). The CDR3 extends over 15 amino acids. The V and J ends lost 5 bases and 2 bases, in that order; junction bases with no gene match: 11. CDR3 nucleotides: TGCAGTGCTCCTCTTCGGGCTAGCGGTCAAGAGACCCAGTACTTC. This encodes CSAPLRASGQETQYF.

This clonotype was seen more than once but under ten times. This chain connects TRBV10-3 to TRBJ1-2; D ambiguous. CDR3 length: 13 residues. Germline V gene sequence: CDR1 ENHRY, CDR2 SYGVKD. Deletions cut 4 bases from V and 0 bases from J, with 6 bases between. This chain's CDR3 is CAISGTTNYGYTF. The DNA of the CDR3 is TGTGCCATCAGTGGAACAACTAACTATGGCTACACCTTC.

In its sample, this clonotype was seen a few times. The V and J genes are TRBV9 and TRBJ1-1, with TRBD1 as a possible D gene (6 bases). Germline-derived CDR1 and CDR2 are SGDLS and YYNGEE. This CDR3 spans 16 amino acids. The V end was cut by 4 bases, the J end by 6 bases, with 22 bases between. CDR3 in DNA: TGTGCCAGCAGCCCCGGGGTAACAGGGCGTTACTCTGAAGCTTTCTTT. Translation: CASSPGVTGRYSEAFF.

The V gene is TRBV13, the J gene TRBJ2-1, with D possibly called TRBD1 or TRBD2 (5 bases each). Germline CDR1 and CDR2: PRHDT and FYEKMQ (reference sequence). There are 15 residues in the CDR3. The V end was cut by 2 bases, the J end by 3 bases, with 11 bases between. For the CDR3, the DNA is TGTGCCAGCAGCTTACCGGGACGGGTCTACAATGAGCAGTTCTTC. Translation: CASSLPGRVYNEQFF.

In nucleotides, the CDR3 is TGTGCCAGCAGTGGCATGGGACAGGGTATATACGAGCAGTACTTC. This translates into CASSGMGQGIYEQYF. J is TRBJ2-7 and V is TRBV2, with 9 nucleotides matching TRBD1. In germline, CDR1 is SNHLY, CDR2 FYNNEI. The V gene end was trimmed by 4 bases and the J gene end by 4 bases; junction bases not matched to a gene: 8. This CDR3 is 15 amino acids long.

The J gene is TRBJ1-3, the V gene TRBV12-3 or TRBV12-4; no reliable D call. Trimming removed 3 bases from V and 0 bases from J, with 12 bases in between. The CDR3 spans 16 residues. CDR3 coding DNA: TGTGCCAGCAGTTTTGTGACGGGCCGCTCTGGAAACACCATATATTTT. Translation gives CASSFVTGRSGNTIYF.

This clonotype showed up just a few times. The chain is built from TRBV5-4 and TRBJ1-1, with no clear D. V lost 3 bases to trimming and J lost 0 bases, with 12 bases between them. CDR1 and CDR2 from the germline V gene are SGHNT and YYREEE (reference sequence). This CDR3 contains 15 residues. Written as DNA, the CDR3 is TGTGCCAGCAGCTGGGGTGGACCTATGAACACTGAAGCTTTCTTT. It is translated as CASSWGGPMNTEAFF.

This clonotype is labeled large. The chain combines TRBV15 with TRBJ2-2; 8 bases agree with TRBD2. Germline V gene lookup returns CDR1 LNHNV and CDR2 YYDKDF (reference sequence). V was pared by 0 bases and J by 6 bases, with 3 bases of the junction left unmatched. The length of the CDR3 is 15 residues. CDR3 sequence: CATSRDTGGPGELFF. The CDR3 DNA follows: TGTGCCACCAGCAGAGATACGGGGGGGCCCGGGGAGCTGTTTTTT.

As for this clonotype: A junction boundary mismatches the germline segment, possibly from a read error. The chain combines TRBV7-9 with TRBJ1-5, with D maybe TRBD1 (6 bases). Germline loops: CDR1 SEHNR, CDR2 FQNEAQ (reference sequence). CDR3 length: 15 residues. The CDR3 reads CASSLGGGLNQPKHF. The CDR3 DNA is TGTGCCAGCAGCTTAGGAGGGGGGCTGAATCAGCCCAAGCATTTT.

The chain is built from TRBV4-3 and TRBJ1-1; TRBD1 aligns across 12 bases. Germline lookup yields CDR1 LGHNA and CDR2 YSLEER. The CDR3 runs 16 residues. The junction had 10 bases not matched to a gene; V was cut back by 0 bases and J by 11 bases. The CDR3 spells CASSQDVGTGGMEAFF. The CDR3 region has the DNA TGCGCCAGCAGCCAAGATGTGGGGACAGGGGGCATGGAGGCTTTCTTT.

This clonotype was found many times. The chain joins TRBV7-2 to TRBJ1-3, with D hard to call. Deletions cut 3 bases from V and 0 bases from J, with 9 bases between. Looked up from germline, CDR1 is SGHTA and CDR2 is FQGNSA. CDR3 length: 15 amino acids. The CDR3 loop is CASSFGLNSGNTIYF. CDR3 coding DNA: TGTGCCAGCAGCTTTGGGCTGAACTCTGGAAACACCATATATTTT.

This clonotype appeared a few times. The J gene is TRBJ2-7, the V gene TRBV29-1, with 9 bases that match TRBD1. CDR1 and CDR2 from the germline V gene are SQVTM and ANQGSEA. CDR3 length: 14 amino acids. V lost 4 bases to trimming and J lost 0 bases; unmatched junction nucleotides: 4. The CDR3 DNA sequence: TGCAGCGTTGCCGGGACAGGGATCTCCTACGAGCAGTACTTC. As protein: CSVAGTGISYEQYF.

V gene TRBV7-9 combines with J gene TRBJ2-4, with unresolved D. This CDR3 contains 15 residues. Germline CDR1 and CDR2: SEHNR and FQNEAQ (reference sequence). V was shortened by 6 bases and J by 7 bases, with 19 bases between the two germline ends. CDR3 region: CASSPSRRTRNIQYF. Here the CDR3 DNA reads TGTGCCAGCAGTCCCTCCCGCCGGACCAGGAACATTCAGTACTTC.

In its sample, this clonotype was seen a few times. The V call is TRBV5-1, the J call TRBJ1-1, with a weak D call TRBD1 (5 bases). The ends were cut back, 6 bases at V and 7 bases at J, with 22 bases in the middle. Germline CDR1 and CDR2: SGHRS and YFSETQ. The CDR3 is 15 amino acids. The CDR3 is CASTREAGPRGEAFF. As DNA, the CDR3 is TGCGCCAGCACCAGGGAGGCGGGCCCCCGGGGTGAAGCTTTCTTT.

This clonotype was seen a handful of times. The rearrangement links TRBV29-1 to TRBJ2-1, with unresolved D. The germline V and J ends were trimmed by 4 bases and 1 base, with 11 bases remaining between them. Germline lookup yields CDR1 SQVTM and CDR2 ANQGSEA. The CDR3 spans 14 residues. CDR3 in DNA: TGCAGCGTTGTCGGCAGTCTTTCCTACAATGAGCAGTTCTTC. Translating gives CSVVGSLSYNEQFF.

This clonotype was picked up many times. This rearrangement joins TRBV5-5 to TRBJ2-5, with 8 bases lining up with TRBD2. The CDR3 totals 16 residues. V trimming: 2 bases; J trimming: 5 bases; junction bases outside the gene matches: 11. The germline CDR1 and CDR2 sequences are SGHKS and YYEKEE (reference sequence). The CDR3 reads CASSFGSGKWEETQYF. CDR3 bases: TGTGCCAGCAGCTTCGGTAGCGGGAAATGGGAGGAGACCCAGTACTTC.